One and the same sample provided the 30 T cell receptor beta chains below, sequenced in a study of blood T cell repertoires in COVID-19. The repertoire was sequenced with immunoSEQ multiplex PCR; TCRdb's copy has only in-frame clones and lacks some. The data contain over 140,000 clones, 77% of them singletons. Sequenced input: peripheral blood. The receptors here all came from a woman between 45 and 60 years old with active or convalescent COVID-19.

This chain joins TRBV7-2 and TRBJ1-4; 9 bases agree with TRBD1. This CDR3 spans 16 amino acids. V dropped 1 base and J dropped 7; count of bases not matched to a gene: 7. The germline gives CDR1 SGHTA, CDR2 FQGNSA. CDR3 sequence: CASSLGRGTGTEKLFF. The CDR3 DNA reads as TGTGCCAGCAGCTTAGGCAGAGGGACAGGGACTGAAAAACTGTTTTTT.

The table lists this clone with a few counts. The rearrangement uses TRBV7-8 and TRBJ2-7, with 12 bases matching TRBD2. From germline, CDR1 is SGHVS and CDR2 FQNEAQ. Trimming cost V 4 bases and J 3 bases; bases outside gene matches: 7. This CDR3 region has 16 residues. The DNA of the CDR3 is TGTGCCAGCAGCTCGACTAGCGGGAGTCATGACTACGAGCAGTACTTC. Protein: CASSSTSGSHDYEQYF.

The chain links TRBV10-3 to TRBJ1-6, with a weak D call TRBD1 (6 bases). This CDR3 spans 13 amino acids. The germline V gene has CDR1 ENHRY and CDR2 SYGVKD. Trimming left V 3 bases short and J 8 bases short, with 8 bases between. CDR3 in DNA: TGTGCCATCAGTGAACAGGGTGATTCACCCCTCCACTTT. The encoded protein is CAISEQGDSPLHF.

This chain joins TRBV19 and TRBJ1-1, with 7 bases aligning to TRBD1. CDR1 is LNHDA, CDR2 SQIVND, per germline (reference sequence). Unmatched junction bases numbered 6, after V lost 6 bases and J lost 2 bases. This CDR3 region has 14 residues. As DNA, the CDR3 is TGTGCCAGTAGGACCGGGACAGCCAACACTGAAGCTTTCTTT. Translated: CASRTGTANTEAFF.

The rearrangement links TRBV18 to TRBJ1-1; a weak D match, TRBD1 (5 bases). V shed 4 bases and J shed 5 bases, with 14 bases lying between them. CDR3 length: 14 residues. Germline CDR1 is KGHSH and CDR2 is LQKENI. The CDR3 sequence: CASSRGQGGTEAFF. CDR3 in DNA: TGTGCCAGCTCACGGGGCCAGGGAGGTACTGAAGCTTTCTTT. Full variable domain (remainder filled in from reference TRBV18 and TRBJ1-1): NAGVMQNPRHLVRRRGQEARLRCSPMKGHSHVYWYRQLPEEGLKFMVYLQKENIIDESGMPKERFSAEFPKEGPSILRIQQVVRGDSAAYFCASSRGQGGTEAFFGQGTRLTVV.

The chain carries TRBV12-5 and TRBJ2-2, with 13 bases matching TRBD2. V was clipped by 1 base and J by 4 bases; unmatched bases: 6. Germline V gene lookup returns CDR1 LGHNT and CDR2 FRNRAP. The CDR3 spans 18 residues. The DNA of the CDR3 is TGTGCTAGTGGTTTGGCACTAGCGGGGGGGCGGGGCACCGGGGAGCTGTTTTTT. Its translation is CASGLALAGGRGTGELFF.

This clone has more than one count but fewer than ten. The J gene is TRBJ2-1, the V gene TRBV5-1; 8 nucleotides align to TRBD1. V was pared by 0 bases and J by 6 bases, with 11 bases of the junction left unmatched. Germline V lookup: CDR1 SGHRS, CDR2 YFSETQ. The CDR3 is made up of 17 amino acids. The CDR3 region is CASSLGGIRTGINEQFF. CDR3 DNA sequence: TGCGCCAGCAGCTTGGGGGGAATCAGGACAGGGATCAATGAGCAGTTCTTC.

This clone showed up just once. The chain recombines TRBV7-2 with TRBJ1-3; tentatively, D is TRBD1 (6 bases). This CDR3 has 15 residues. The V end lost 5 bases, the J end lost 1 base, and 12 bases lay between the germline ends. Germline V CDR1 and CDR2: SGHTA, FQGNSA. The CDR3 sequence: CASSPSGTSGNTIYF. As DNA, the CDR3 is TGTGCCAGCAGCCCGTCGGGGACATCTGGAAACACCATATATTTT.

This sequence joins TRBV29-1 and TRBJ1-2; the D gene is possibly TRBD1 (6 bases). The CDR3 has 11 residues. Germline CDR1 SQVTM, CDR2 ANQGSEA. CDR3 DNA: TGCGTTCTCGCACAGGGTGGTGGCTACACCTTC. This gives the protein CVLAQGGGYTF.

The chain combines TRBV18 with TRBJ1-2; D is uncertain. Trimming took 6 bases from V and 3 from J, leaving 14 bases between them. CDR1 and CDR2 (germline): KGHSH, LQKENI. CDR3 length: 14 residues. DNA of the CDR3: TGTGCCAGCTCCCTCAGGTACGGCGACTATGGCTACACCTTC. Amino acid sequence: CASSLRYGDYGYTF. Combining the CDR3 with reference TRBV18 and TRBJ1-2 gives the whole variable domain NAGVMQNPRHLVRRRGQEARLRCSPMKGHSHVYWYRQLPEEGLKFMVYLQKENIIDESGMPKERFSAEFPKEGPSILRIQQVVRGDSAAYFCASSLRYGDYGYTFGSGTRLTVV.

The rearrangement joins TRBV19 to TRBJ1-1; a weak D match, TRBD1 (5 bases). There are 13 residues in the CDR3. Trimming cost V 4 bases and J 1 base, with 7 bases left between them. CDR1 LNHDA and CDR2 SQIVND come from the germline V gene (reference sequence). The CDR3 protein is CASSRRGNTEAFF. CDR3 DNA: TGTGCCAGTAGTAGGAGGGGGAACACTGAAGCTTTCTTT. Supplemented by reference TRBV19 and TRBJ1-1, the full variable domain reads DGGITQSPKYLFRKEGQNVTLSCEQNLNHDAMYWYRQDPGQGLRLIYYSQIVNDFQKGDIAEGYSVSREKKESFPLTVTSAQKNPTAFYLCASSRRGNTEAFFGQGTRLTVV.

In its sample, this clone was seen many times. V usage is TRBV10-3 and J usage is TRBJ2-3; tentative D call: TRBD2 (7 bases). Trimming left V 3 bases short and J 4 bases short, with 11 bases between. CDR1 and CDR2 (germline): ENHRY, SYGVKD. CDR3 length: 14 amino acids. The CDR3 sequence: CAISDGGGPDTQYF. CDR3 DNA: TGTGCCATCAGTGATGGCGGGGGCCCAGATACGCAGTATTTT.

Written as DNA, the CDR3 is TGTGCCAGCAGCTTCGAAGCGGGGTGGGGGGAGACCCAGTACTTC. Encoded protein: CASSFEAGWGETQYF. This chain links TRBV11-2 with TRBJ2-5; 7 nucleotides align to TRBD2. V shed 3 bases and J 5 bases; nucleotides not matched to a gene: 9. The CDR3 covers 15 residues. Germline assignment: CDR1 SGHAT and CDR2 FQNNGV.

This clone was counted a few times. DNA for the CDR3: TGCGCCAGCAGCCCCCGCCTTCAGCGACCTAATGAGCAGTTCTTC. Translated: CASSPRLQRPNEQFF. The rearrangement joins TRBV5-1 to TRBJ2-1; D is unresolved. The CDR3 consists of 15 residues. The germline CDR1 and CDR2 sequences are SGHRS and YFSETQ. V lost 4 bases to trimming and J lost 7 bases, with 18 bases between them.

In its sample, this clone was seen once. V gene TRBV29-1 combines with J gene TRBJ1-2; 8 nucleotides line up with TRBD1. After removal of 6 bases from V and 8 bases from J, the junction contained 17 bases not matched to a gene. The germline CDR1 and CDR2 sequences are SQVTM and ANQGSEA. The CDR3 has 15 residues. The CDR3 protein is CSVGEPGQVLGGYTF. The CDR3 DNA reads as TGCAGCGTCGGCGAACCGGGACAGGTTCTAGGGGGCTACACCTTC.

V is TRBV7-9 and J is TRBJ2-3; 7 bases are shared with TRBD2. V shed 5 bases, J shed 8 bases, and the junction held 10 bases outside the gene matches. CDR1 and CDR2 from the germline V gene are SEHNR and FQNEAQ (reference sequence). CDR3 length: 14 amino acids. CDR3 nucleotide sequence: TGTGCCAGCAGCCTGCTGACTAGCTCACCTACGCAGTATTTT. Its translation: CASSLLTSSPTQYF. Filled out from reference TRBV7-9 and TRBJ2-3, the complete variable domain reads DTGVSQNPRHKITKRGQNVTFRCDPISEHNRLYWYRQTLGQGPEFLTYFQNEAQLEKSRLLSDRFSAERPKGSFSTLEIQRTEQGDSAMYLCASSLLTSSPTQYFGPGTRLTVL.

The CDR3 DNA is TGTGCCAGCAGGGGGACTAGCGTCGATGAGCAGTTCTTC. Translating it yields CASRGTSVDEQFF. The chain joins TRBV12-3 or TRBV12-4 to TRBJ2-1, with 10 bases identical to TRBD2. This CDR3 comprises 13 residues. The junction had 4 bases not matched to a gene; V was cut back by 6 bases and J by 8 bases.

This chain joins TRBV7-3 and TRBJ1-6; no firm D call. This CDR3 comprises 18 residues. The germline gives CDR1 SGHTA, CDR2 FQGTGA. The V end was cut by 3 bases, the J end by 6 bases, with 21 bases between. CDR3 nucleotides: TGTGCCAGCAGCTTGGTCCCCACGGGAACGGACTTTAATTCACCCCTCCACTTT. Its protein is CASSLVPTGTDFNSPLHF.

The CDR3 bases are TGTGCCTGGAGTCCGGGACACAATAATGAAAAACTGTTTTTT. It translates to CAWSPGHNNEKLFF. The chain carries TRBV30 and TRBJ1-4; the D gene is possibly TRBD1 (6 bases). Germline V gives CDR1 GTSNPN, CDR2 SVGIG (reference sequence). The CDR3 is made up of 14 amino acids. The V and J ends lost 2 bases and 4 bases respectively, with 11 bases between them.

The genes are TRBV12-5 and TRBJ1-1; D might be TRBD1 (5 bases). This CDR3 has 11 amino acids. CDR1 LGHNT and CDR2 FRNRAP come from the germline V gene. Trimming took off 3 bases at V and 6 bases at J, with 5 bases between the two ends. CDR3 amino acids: CASGLQAEAFF. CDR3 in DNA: TGTGCTAGTGGTTTACAGGCTGAAGCTTTCTTT.

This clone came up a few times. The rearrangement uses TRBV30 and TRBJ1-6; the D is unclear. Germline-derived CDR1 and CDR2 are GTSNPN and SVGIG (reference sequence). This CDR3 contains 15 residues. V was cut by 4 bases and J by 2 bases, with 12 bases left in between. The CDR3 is CAWKGLQTYNSPLHF. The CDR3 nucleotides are TGTGCCTGGAAAGGACTGCAAACCTATAATTCACCCCTCCACTTT.

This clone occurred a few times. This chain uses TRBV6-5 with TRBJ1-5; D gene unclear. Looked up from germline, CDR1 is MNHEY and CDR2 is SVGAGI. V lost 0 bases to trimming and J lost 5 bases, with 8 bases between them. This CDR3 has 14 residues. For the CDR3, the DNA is TGTGCCAGCAGTTACTCGTATGGCCATCAGCCCCAGCATTTT. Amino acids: CASSYSYGHQPQHF.

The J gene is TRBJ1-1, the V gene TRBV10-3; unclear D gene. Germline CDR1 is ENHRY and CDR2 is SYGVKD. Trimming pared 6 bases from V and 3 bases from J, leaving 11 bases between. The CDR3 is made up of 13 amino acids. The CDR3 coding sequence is TGTGCCATCAGACTAGACGGAGACACTGAAGCTTTCTTT. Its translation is CAIRLDGDTEAFF.

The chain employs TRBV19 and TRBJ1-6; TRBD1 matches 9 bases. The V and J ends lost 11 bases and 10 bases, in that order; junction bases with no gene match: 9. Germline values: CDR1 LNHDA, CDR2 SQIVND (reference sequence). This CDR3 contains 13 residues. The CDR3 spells CAGGQGLSSPLHF. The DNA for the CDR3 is TGTGCCGGAGGACAGGGGTTAAGCTCACCCCTCCACTTT.

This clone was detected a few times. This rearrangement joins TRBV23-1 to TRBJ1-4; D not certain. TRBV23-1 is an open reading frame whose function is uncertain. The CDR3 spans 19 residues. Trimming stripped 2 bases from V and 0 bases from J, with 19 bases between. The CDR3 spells CASSQGLVRHFATNEKLFF. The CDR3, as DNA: TGCGCCAGCAGTCAAGGGCTTGTCAGACACTTTGCAACTAATGAAAAACTGTTTTTT.

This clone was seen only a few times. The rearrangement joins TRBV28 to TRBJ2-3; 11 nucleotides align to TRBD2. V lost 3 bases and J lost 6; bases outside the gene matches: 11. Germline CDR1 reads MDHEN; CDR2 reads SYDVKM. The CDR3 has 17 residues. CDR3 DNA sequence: TGTGCCAGCAGTTTCCCCCGGGGTAGCGGGAGGGCGGATACGCAGTATTTT. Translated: CASSFPRGSGRADTQYF.

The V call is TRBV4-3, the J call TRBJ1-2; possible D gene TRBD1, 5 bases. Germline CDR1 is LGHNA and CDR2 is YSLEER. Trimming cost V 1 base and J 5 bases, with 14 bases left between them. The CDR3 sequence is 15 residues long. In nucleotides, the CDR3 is TGCGCCAGCAGCCAAGGGGTGCAGGGAGGTTATGGCTACACCTTC. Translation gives CASSQGVQGGYGYTF.

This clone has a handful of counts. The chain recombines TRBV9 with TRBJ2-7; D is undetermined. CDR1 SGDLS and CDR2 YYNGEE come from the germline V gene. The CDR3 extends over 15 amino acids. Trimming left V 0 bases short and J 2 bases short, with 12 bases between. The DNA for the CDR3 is TGTGCCAGCAGCGTAGGAACGTGGCAAACCTACGAGCAGTACTTC. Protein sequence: CASSVGTWQTYEQYF.

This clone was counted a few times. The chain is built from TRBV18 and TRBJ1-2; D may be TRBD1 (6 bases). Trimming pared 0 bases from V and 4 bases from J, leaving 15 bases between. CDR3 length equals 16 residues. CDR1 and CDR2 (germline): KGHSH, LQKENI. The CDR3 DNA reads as TGTGCCAGCTCACCACCTAACCAGGGGCCCCTCTATGGCTACACCTTC. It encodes CASSPPNQGPLYGYTF.

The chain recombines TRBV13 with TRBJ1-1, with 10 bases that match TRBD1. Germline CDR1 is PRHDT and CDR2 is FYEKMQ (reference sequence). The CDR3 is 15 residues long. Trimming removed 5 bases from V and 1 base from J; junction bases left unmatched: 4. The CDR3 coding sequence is TGTGCCAGCAGCGCCCGGGACAGGGGGAACACTGAAGCTTTCTTT. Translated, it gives CASSARDRGNTEAFF.